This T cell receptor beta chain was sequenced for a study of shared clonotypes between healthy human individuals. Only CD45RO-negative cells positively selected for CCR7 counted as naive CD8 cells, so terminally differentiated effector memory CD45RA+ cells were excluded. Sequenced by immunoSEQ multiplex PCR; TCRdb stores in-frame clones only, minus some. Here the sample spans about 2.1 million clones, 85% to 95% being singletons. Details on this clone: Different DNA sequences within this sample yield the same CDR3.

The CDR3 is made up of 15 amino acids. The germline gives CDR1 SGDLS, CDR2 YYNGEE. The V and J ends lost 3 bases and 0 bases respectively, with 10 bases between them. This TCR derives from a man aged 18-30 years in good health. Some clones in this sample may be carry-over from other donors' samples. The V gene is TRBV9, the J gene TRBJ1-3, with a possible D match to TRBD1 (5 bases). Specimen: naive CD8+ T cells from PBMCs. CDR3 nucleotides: TGTGCCAGCAGCGCGGGGACCTACTCTGGAAACACCATATATTTT. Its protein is CASSAGTYSGNTIYF.